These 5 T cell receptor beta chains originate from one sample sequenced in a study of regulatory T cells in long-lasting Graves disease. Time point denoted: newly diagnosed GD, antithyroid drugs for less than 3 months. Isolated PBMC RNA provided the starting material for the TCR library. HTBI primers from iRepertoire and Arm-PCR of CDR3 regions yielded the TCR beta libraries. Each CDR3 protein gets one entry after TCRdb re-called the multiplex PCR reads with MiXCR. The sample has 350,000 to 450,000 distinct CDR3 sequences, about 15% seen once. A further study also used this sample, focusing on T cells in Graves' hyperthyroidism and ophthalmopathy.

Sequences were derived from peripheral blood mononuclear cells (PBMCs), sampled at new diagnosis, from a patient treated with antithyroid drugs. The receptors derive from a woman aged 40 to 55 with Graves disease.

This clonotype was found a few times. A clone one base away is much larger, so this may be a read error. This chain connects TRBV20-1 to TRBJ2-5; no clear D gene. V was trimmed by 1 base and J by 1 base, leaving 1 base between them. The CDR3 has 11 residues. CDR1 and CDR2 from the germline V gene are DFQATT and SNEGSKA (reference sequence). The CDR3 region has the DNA TGCAGTGCTAGAGGCCAAGAGACCCAGTACTTC. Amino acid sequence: CSARGQETQYF.

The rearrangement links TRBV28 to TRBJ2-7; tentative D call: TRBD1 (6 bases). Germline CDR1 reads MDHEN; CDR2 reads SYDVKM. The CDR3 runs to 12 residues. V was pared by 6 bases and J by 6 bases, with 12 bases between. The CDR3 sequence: CASRSQGSEQYF. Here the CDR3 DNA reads TGTGCCAGCAGATCTCAGGGGTCCGAGCAGTACTTC. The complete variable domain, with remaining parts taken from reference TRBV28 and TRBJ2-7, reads DVKVTQSSRYLVKRTGEKVFLECVQDMDHENMFWYRQDPGLGLRLIYFSYDVKMKEKGDIPEGYSVSREKKERFSLILESASTNQTSMYLCASRSQGSEQYFGPGTRLTVT.

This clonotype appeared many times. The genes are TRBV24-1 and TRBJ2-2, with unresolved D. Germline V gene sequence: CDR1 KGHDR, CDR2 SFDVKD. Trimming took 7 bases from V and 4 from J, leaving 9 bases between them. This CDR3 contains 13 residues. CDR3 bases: TGTGCCACCAGCCTCGAGGTCACCGGGGAGCTGTTTTTT. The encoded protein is CATSLEVTGELFF.

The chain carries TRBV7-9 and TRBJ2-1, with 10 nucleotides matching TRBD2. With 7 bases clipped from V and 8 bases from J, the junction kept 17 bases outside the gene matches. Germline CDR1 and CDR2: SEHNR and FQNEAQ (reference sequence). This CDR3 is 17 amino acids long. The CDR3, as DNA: TGTGCCAGCACCCCGCCCTTGTTAGCGGGAGGTTCCCATGAGCAGTTCTTC. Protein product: CASTPPLLAGGSHEQFF.

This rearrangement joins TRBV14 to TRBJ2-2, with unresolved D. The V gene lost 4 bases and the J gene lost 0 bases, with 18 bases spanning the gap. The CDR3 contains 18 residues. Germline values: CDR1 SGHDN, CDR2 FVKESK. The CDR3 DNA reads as TGTGCCAGCAGCCCTCAACGCCGACTGCTCGCGAACACCGGGGAGCTGTTTTTT. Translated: CASSPQRRLLANTGELFF.